This T cell receptor (beta chain) was identified during a study of blood T cell repertoires in COVID-19. Whole-study context: Samples came from the United States, Italy and Spain, spanning acute and convalescent COVID-19. PBMCs, B-cell-depleted T cells, or T cells provided the cDNA or gDNA that made up the material.

Per the original methods: Amplification from reference gene primers served as the basis for estimated nucleated cell counts. Profiled with immunoSEQ multiplex PCR; TCRdb holds only in-frame clones, not every one. The DNA was the basis for D and trimming; V, J and clone size are from that table. The sample carries around 180,000 clones, about 82% recorded once. This clone was counted only a few times. The V end was cut by 4 bases, the J end by 4 bases, with 15 bases between. Germline CDR1 SGHRS, CDR2 YFSETQ. The CDR3 is made up of 14 amino acids. The origin of this receptor is a woman in her twenties or thirties with acute or convalescent COVID-19. This chain connects TRBV5-1 to TRBJ2-7; tentatively, D is TRBD1 (5 bases). The sequenced sample was peripheral blood. The CDR3 protein is CASSLLGREYEQYF. The CDR3 DNA reads as TGCGCCAGCAGCCTTTTGGGCAGGGAATACGAGCAGTACTTC.